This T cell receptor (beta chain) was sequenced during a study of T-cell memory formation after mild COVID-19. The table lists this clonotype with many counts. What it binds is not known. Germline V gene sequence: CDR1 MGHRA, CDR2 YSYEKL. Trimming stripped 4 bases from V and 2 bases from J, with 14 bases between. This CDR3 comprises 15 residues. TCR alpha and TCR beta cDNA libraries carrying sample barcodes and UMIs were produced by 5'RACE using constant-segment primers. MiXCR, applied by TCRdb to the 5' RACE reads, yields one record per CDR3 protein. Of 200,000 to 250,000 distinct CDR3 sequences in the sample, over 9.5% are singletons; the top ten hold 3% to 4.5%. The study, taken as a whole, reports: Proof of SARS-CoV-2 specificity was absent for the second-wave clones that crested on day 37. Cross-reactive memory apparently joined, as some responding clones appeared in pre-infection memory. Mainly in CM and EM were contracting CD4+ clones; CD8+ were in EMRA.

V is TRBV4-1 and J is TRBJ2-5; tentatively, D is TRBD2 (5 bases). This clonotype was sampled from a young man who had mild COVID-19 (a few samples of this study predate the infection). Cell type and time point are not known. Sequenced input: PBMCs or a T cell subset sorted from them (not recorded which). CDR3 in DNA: TGCGCCAGCAGCCCAAAGTTGTCGGGGCAAGAGACCCAGTACTTC. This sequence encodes CASSPKLSGQETQYF.